This T cell receptor (beta chain) emerged from a study of blood T cells in healthy people across ages. Staff drew 9 to 10 milliliters of peripheral blood from each donor. The authors extracted at least 6 micrograms of total RNA per sample. Then a second PCR, running about 6 to 11 cycles, was carried out with a sample-barcoded 5' primer and a J-beta primer mix. TCRdb itself ran the 5' RACE reads through MiXCR, one entry per CDR3 protein. The sample contains about a million distinct CDR3 sequences, about 44% of which appear only once. General observations from the study: Naive CD4+ cells and diversity were both higher in long-lived donors than in aged donors. Unsorted PBMCs prevented conclusive naive versus antigen-experienced comparison.

Remarks on this clonotype: Its antigen is not known.

This sequence originates from a man aged 30-40 years in good health. Specimen: blood.

CDR3 region: CASSFLRSSGLRNNEQYF. The CDR3 DNA reads as TGTGCCAGCAGTTTCCTCCGGTCTAGCGGGCTCCGGAACAATGAGCAGTACTTC. The rearrangement uses TRBV6-2 or TRBV6-3 and TRBJ2-5; 8 positions match TRBD2. Germline assignment: CDR1 MNHEY and CDR2 SVGEGT. This CDR3 is 18 amino acids long. The V and J ends lost 4 bases and 11 bases, in that order; junction bases with no gene match: 24.